The 13 T cell receptor beta chains presented below share a single source sample, sequenced in a study of Graves' ophthalmopathy and Graves' hyperthyroidism. The sequenced template was RNA, covering the TCR beta CDR3 region. Investigators did first-round RT-PCR with HTBI primers, then second-round multiplex PCR. Using its own MiXCR run on the multiplex PCR reads, TCRdb lists one record per CDR3 protein. The sample has about 600,000 distinct CDR3 sequences; roughly 39% are singletons. The sample comprised peripheral blood or thyroid tissue (not recorded which). The receptors here all came from an adult man with Graves' hyperthyroidism.

The CDR3 reads CASRQGAGTQYF. The CDR3 DNA follows: TGTGCCAGCCGACAGGGGGCGGGGACCCAGTACTTC. The chain links TRBV10-3 to TRBJ2-5, with 10 bases identical to TRBD1. This CDR3 has 12 residues. The V gene's germline CDR1 is ENHRY and CDR2 SYGVKD. J gave up 7 bases and V 10 bases, and 6 bases lay outside the gene matches.

As concerns this clonotype: One end of the junction does not line up with germline, which may come from a read error. The rearrangement links TRBV7-2 to TRBJ1-2; 7 bases match TRBD1. The germline V gene encodes CDR1 SGHTA and CDR2 FQGNSA. The CDR3 has 16 amino acids. The CDR3, as DNA: TGTGCCAGCAGCCTAGCGCCCGGGACAGCTAACTATGGCTACACCTTC. Protein product: CASSLAPGTANYGYTF.

To note about this clonotype: A read error may account for a junction end that differs from germline. The genes are TRBV6-1 and TRBJ2-5, with 7 bases lining up with TRBD2. Germline V CDR1 and CDR2: MNHNS, SASEGT. The CDR3 has 13 residues. The CDR3 loop is CAGSARGSETQYF. The CDR3 DNA reads TGTGCCGGCAGTGCCCGCGGGAGTGAGACCCAGTACTTC.

This clonotype was counted between two and nine times. The chain's CDR3 is CASSGSREGRQETQYF. The CDR3 nucleotides read TGTGCCAGCAGCGGATCGCGGGAGGGAAGGCAAGAGACCCAGTACTTC. The chain carries TRBV7-9 and TRBJ2-5; TRBD2 agrees at 9 bases. Germline V gene sequence: CDR1 SEHNR, CDR2 FQNEAQ (reference sequence). CDR3 length: 16 amino acids. Unmatched junction bases numbered 9, after V lost 5 bases and J lost 2 bases. Combining the CDR3 with reference TRBV7-9 and TRBJ2-5 gives the whole variable domain DTGVSQNPRHKITKRGQNVTFRCDPISEHNRLYWYRQTLGQGPEFLTYFQNEAQLEKSRLLSDRFSAERPKGSFSTLEIQRTEQGDSAMYLCASSGSREGRQETQYFGPGTRLLVL.

The chain has TRBV7-9 and TRBJ2-5, with 9 bases lining up with TRBD1. The DNA end favors TRBJ2-1, so the J call may be wrong. The CDR3 totals 17 residues. Germline CDR1 and CDR2: SEHNR and FQNEAQ (reference sequence). CDR3 region: CASSLASTGTGQNEQFF. The CDR3 bases are TGTGCCAGCAGCTTAGCCTCTACCGGGACAGGGCAAAATGAGCAGTTCTTC.

This clonotype was seen ten or more times. The chain carries TRBV20-1 and TRBJ2-7; TRBD2 might be the D (6 bases). V gave up 2 bases and J gave up 0 bases, with 11 bases separating them. The CDR3 sequence is 14 residues long. CDR1 is DFQATT and CDR2 is SNEGSKA in the germline V gene (reference sequence). The CDR3 region is CSARFSGLSYEQYF. The CDR3 nucleotides are TGCAGTGCTAGATTTAGCGGCCTCTCCTACGAGCAGTACTTC.

This clonotype was found a few times. The chain is built from TRBV3-1 and TRBJ1-4; D is undetermined. V was clipped by 3 bases and J by 8 bases, with 7 bases between them. Germline CDR1 and CDR2: LGHDT and YNNKEL (reference sequence). The CDR3 contains 12 residues. The chain's CDR3 is CASSQGGEKLFF. CDR3 DNA sequence: TGTGCCAGCAGCCAGGGCGGAGAAAAACTGTTTTTT.

The chain employs TRBV5-4 and TRBJ2-1, with 8 bases identical to TRBD1. Germline lookup yields CDR1 SGHNT and CDR2 YYREEE (reference sequence). V lost 2 bases, J lost 7 bases, and 8 bases stayed unmatched. The CDR3 runs 15 residues. CDR3 loop: CASSFGDRGDNEQFF. CDR3 bases: TGTGCCAGCAGCTTTGGCGACAGGGGAGATAATGAGCAGTTCTTC.

The chain couples TRBV20-1 to TRBJ1-5; TRBD1 matches 8 bases. This CDR3 has 13 amino acids. Per germline, CDR1 DFQATT and CDR2 SNEGSKA (reference sequence). The V gene end was trimmed by 7 bases and the J gene end by 6 bases; junction bases not matched to a gene: 8. This chain's CDR3 is CSVPQGASQPQHF. CDR3 nucleotides: TGCAGTGTCCCCCAGGGGGCAAGTCAGCCCCAGCATTTT.

This chain connects TRBV7-3 to TRBJ2-7, with a tentative D call TRBD2 (5 bases). This CDR3 comprises 19 residues. Deletions cut 1 base from V and 0 bases from J, with 22 bases between. Germline values: CDR1 SGHTA, CDR2 FQGTGA. The CDR3 spells CASSLIKETSRAVSYEQYF. CDR3 in DNA: TGTGCCAGCAGCTTAATTAAGGAGACCTCGAGGGCAGTCTCCTACGAGCAGTACTTC.

There are many counts of this clonotype. V usage is TRBV7-2 and J usage is TRBJ1-1; unclear D gene. CDR1 is SGHTA, CDR2 FQGNSA, per germline. The CDR3 loop spans 17 amino acids. V was pared by 0 bases and J by 4 bases, with 18 bases between. CDR3 in amino acids: CASSLASNWVAGTEAFF. The CDR3, as DNA: TGTGCCAGCAGCTTAGCGTCGAATTGGGTAGCCGGCACTGAAGCTTTCTTT.

V gene TRBV19 combines with J gene TRBJ2-7, with a weak D call TRBD2 (6 bases). This CDR3 is 15 amino acids long. Trimming shortened V by 3 bases and J by 3 bases, and 15 bases separated the two germline ends. Germline lookup yields CDR1 LNHDA and CDR2 SQIVND (reference sequence). The CDR3: CASSIRGGYGYEQYF. In nucleotides, the CDR3 is TGTGCCAGTAGTATCCGTGGAGGGTACGGCTACGAGCAGTACTTC. The entire variable domain, with the rest obtained from reference TRBV19 and TRBJ2-7, is as follows: DGGITQSPKYLFRKEGQNVTLSCEQNLNHDAMYWYRQDPGQGLRLIYYSQIVNDFQKGDIAEGYSVSREKKESFPLTVTSAQKNPTAFYLCASSIRGGYGYEQYFGPGTRLTVT.

Notes on this clonotype: With a much larger clone just one base away, this may be a read error. This rearrangement joins TRBV12-5 to TRBJ1-2; D might be TRBD1 (5 bases). The germline V gene has CDR1 LGHNT and CDR2 FRNRAP. The CDR3 is 16 residues long. The CDR3 DNA reads TGTGCTGGTGGTCTTTCAGCAGGGCTTTCGAGCTATGGCTACACCTTC. It translates to CAGGLSAGLSSYGYTF.